Each of the 23 T cell receptor beta chains below was sequenced from the same sample in a study of cytomegalovirus exposure and HLA in healthy donors. It was with 60 Vbeta and 13 Jbeta primers that the PCR ran. Using immunoSEQ multiplex PCR, the repertoire was profiled, and TCRdb retains in-frame clones only, with some absent. The data hold about 150,000 clones, with roughly 80% observed a single time. The sample consisted of PBMCs. These receptors all come from a male donor in good health and CMV-seronegative.

The chain uses TRBV4-2 and TRBJ2-7; TRBD2 matches at 11 bases. Unmatched junction bases numbered 7, after V lost 1 base and J lost 2 bases. The CDR3 covers 17 residues. Per germline, CDR1 LGHNA and CDR2 YNFKEQ. The DNA of the CDR3 is TGTGCCAGCAGCCAAGCCCCGGGACTAGCGGAAACCTACGAGCAGTACTTC. It encodes CASSQAPGLAETYEQYF.

V and J are TRBV11-2 and TRBJ2-3; D is unclear. The ends were cut back, 4 bases at V and 10 bases at J, with 15 bases in the middle. Per germline, CDR1 SGHAT and CDR2 FQNNGV. CDR3 length: 13 amino acids. DNA of the CDR3: TGTGCCAGCAGCTCCCTTTCCCTACCTGCGCAGTATTTT. Amino acids: CASSSLSLPAQYF.

The chain carries TRBV28 and TRBJ2-7; D possibly corresponds to TRBD2 (7 bases). In germline, CDR1 is MDHEN, CDR2 SYDVKM. The ends were cut back, 2 bases at V and 2 bases at J, with 16 bases in the middle. The CDR3 has 16 amino acids. The CDR3, as DNA: TGTGCCAGCAGTTTACGCGGGGGCGCCCTCCCCTACGAGCAGTACTTC. Amino acids: CASSLRGGALPYEQYF. The full variable domain, with the rest looked up from reference TRBV28 and TRBJ2-7, is DVKVTQSSRYLVKRTGEKVFLECVQDMDHENMFWYRQDPGLGLRLIYFSYDVKMKEKGDIPEGYSVSREKKERFSLILESASTNQTSMYLCASSLRGGALPYEQYFGPGTRLTVT.

This clone has only a few counts. The same CDR3 also results from other DNA sequences found in this sample. This chain uses TRBV29-1 with TRBJ2-7; 9 bases agree with TRBD1. The germline V gene has CDR1 SQVTM and CDR2 ANQGSEA. Germline trimming cut 3 bases from V and 2 bases from J; bases unmatched to any gene: 2. The CDR3 extends over 13 amino acids. In DNA form, the CDR3 reads TGCAGCGTTGAGGGACAGGGAACCTACGAGCAGTACTTC. As protein: CSVEGQGTYEQYF.

The J gene is TRBJ1-2, the V gene TRBV30; weak D call: TRBD1 (6 bases). CDR3 length: 16 amino acids. CDR1 and CDR2 (germline): GTSNPN, SVGIG (reference sequence). V dropped 4 bases and J dropped 9 bases, with 27 bases sitting between them. CDR3 nucleotide sequence: TGTGCCTGGACGGGGGGTGGAGGGGGGGCGAGTCTAAGCTACACCTTC. Its translation: CAWTGGGGGASLSYTF.

The gene calls are TRBV5-8 and TRBJ2-1; maybe TRBD1 (7 bases). CDR1 is SGHTS, CDR2 YDEGEE, per germline. V was trimmed by 5 bases and J by 7 bases, leaving 19 bases between them. The CDR3 covers 15 residues. The CDR3 DNA sequence: TGTGCCAGCAGAAAGGAGGGGACAGAGTATAATGAGCAGTTCTTC. Its protein product is CASRKEGTEYNEQFF.

The chain has TRBV4-1 and TRBJ1-2, with 10 bases fitting TRBD1. Losses at the gene ends were 2 bases for V and 7 bases for J; bases not matched to a gene: 7. Per germline, CDR1 MGHRA and CDR2 YSYEKL. The CDR3 consists of 15 residues. The CDR3, as DNA: TGCGCCAGCAGCCAACGTTCGGGACAGGGGTTTGGCTACACCTTC. Its translation: CASSQRSGQGFGYTF.

The gene calls are TRBV5-1 and TRBJ1-1; 11 nucleotides align to TRBD1. This CDR3 spans 16 amino acids. Per the germline V gene, CDR1 is SGHRS and CDR2 is YFSETQ. J lost 4 bases, V lost 6 bases, and 11 bases had no gene match. CDR3 in amino acids: CASTGTGGVLGTEAFF. In DNA, the CDR3 is TGCGCCAGCACCGGGACAGGGGGAGTATTGGGCACTGAAGCTTTCTTT.

The chain joins TRBV5-1 to TRBJ2-5; 9 bases agree with TRBD1. The V and J ends lost 0 bases and 11 bases, in that order; junction bases with no gene match: 8. The CDR3 totals 14 residues. Germline CDR1 is SGHRS and CDR2 is YFSETQ. The CDR3 DNA follows: TGCGCCAGCAGCTTGGAAACAGGGGGCAGAGAGCAGTACTTC. This translates into CASSLETGGREQYF.

With respect to this clone: The sample contains more than one DNA sequence encoding this CDR3. The chain is built from TRBV15 and TRBJ2-7; the D gene is possibly TRBD1 (5 bases). Germline lookup yields CDR1 LNHNV and CDR2 YYDKDF (reference sequence). The CDR3 is made up of 13 amino acids. Trimming took 0 bases from V and 4 from J, leaving 7 bases between them. The CDR3 DNA sequence: TGTGCCACCAGCAGAGATAGGGGATACGAGCAGTACTTC. It is translated as CATSRDRGYEQYF.

The chain couples TRBV15 to TRBJ2-1; D perhaps matches TRBD2 (6 bases). Trimming stripped 0 bases from V and 7 bases from J, with 16 bases between. This CDR3 is 16 amino acids long. The V gene's germline CDR1 is LNHNV and CDR2 YYDKDF (reference sequence). The CDR3 loop is CATSRDPAMGRNEQFF. In DNA form, the CDR3 reads TGTGCCACCAGCAGAGATCCGGCTATGGGGAGGAATGAGCAGTTCTTC. The variable domain in full, with the rest retrieved from reference TRBV15 and TRBJ2-1, is DAMVIQNPRYQVTQFGKPVTLSCSQTLNHNVMYWYQQKSSQAPKLLFHYYDKDFNNEADTPDNFQSRRPNTSFCFLDIRSPGLGDTAMYLCATSRDPAMGRNEQFFGPGTRLTVL.

The chain has TRBV6-4 and TRBJ1-2, with 9 bases identical to TRBD1. The germline V gene has CDR1 MRHNA and CDR2 SNTAGT. This CDR3 spans 15 amino acids. Trimming took 6 bases from V and 2 from J; bases not matched to a gene: 7. DNA of the CDR3: TGTGCCAGCAGGAGGGATGGGACAGGGAACTATGGCTACACCTTC. Translation: CASRRDGTGNYGYTF.

This chain uses TRBV15 with TRBJ2-7; 7 nucleotides line up with TRBD1. The germline gives CDR1 LNHNV, CDR2 YYDKDF (reference sequence). This CDR3 has 16 amino acids. V lost 3 bases, J lost 0 bases, and 8 bases stayed unmatched. CDR3 sequence reads: CATSRDRRLHSYEQYF. The CDR3 DNA is TGTGCCACCAGCAGGGACAGGAGACTACACTCCTACGAGCAGTACTTC.

This chain connects TRBV6-1 to TRBJ2-7; the D gene is possibly TRBD1 (5 bases). The V gene's germline CDR1 is MNHNS and CDR2 SASEGT. This CDR3 has 13 amino acids. Trimming left V 1 base short and J 2 bases short, with 6 bases between. CDR3 in DNA: TGTGCCAGCAGTGAAGTGGACACCTACGAGCAGTACTTC. Translating gives CASSEVDTYEQYF.

This clone has just one count. The rearrangement joins TRBV7-3 to TRBJ2-3, with 9 positions matching TRBD2. Trimming cost V 4 bases and J 1 base; bases outside gene matches: 9. This CDR3 comprises 17 residues. Germline V gene sequence: CDR1 SGHTA, CDR2 FQGTGA. CDR3 amino acids: CASSSTLAGKGTDTQYF. The CDR3 nucleotides read TGTGCCAGCAGCTCTACTCTAGCGGGGAAGGGCACAGATACGCAGTATTTT.

The genes are TRBV5-1 and TRBJ2-3, with D perhaps matching TRBD1 (7 bases). This CDR3 has 15 residues. CDR1 is SGHRS and CDR2 is YFSETQ in the germline V gene. Trimming left V 2 bases short and J 3 bases short, with 13 bases between. CDR3 protein: CASSLTGEVTDTQYF. CDR3 sequence (DNA): TGCGCCAGCAGCTTAACAGGGGAGGTTACAGATACGCAGTATTTT.

The chain joins TRBV6-5 to TRBJ2-7; 10 bases align to TRBD2. Germline CDR1 is MNHEY and CDR2 is SVGAGI. There are 13 residues in the CDR3. With 7 bases clipped from V and 7 bases from J, the junction kept 7 bases outside the gene matches. CDR3 amino acids: CASTPSGSEEQYF. CDR3 nucleotide sequence: TGTGCCAGCACCCCTAGCGGGAGTGAAGAGCAGTACTTC.

This clone was seen more than once but under ten times. This chain links TRBV5-1 with TRBJ2-7; weak D call: TRBD1 (6 bases). The CDR3 is 19 amino acids. Trimming stripped 0 bases from V and 9 bases from J, with 31 bases between. The germline gives CDR1 SGHRS, CDR2 YFSETQ. The CDR3: CASSLAVYSRGQGFGGQYF. The CDR3 bases are TGCGCCAGCAGCTTGGCCGTATATAGTCGAGGGCAGGGGTTTGGTGGGCAGTACTTC.

This sequence joins TRBV10-3 and TRBJ2-1, with 15 bases lining up with TRBD2. This CDR3 has 16 amino acids. Germline CDR1 is ENHRY and CDR2 is SYGVKD. The V and J ends lost 6 bases and 7 bases, in that order; junction bases with no gene match: 7. The CDR3 DNA is TGTGCCATCAGACGGACTAGCGGGGGGGGAGCGAATGAGCAGTTCTTC. Its translation is CAIRRTSGGGANEQFF.

The chain has TRBV5-6 and TRBJ1-2, with D unresolved. The germline gives CDR1 SGHDT, CDR2 YYEEEE. The CDR3 is 14 residues long. Trimming stripped 4 bases from V and 12 bases from J, with 22 bases between. As DNA, the CDR3 is TGTGCCAGCAGCGCCTGGGAGGGCGCGCAGGTCAACACCTTC. This encodes CASSAWEGAQVNTF. The full variable domain, in which reference TRBV5-6 and TRBJ1-2 provide the parts outside the CDR3, is DAGVTQSPTHLIKTRGQQVTLRCSPKSGHDTVSWYQQALGQGPQFIFQYYEEEERQRGNFPDRFSGHQFPNYSSELNVNALLLGDSALYLCASSAWEGAQVNTFGSGTRLTVV.

The chain has TRBV27 and TRBJ1-5, with TRBD1 matching 7 bases. Trimming cost V 6 bases and J 3 bases; bases outside gene matches: 8. Per germline, CDR1 MNHEY and CDR2 SMNVEV (reference sequence). The CDR3 has 15 amino acids. The chain's CDR3 is CASSPTGVNNQPQHF. The CDR3 region has the DNA TGTGCCAGCAGCCCTACAGGGGTGAACAATCAGCCCCAGCATTTT.

The sample holds one count of this clone. V and J are TRBV7-9 and TRBJ1-4; 7 bases map to TRBD1. The length of the CDR3 is 16 residues. CDR1 SEHNR and CDR2 FQNEAQ come from the germline V gene (reference sequence). V gave up 5 bases and J gave up 3 bases; unmatched junction bases: 9. The CDR3 DNA reads as TGTGCCAGCAGCCCACCGGAGGGGGCTGCTAATGAAAAACTGTTTTTT. Its translation is CASSPPEGAANEKLFF. The variable domain in full, with the rest retrieved from reference TRBV7-9 and TRBJ1-4, is DTGVSQNPRHKITKRGQNVTFRCDPISEHNRLYWYRQTLGQGPEFLTYFQNEAQLEKSRLLSDRFSAERPKGSFSTLEIQRTEQGDSAMYLCASSPPEGAANEKLFFGSGTQLSVL.

The chain recombines TRBV15 with TRBJ2-5; 8 nucleotides match TRBD2. Matching the DNA end better, TRBJ2-7 makes the J call doubtful. Per germline, CDR1 LNHNV and CDR2 YYDKDF (reference sequence). This CDR3 is built from 15 residues. CDR3 amino acids: CATSRDQGLAGEQYF. The CDR3 nucleotides read TGTGCCACCAGCAGAGATCAGGGGCTAGCGGGCGAGCAGTACTTC.